This passage covers 17 T cell receptor beta chains from one sample sequenced in a study of T cell clonality in common variable immunodeficiency. TCRdb keeps only in-frame clones here, not all; method: immunoSEQ multiplex PCR. The sample is made up of about 52,000 clones, none counted only once. Sequenced: peripheral blood mononuclear cells. These receptors were obtained from a person aged 18 to 75 in good health.

This clone was detected ten times or more. The CDR3 end is not reached by the read, which stops 3 residues before it; the germline J gene fills it in. V usage is TRBV5-4 and J usage is TRBJ2-5, with TRBD1 as a possible D gene (6 bases). The CDR3 is made up of 14 amino acids. Germline CDR1 reads SGHNT; CDR2 reads YYREEE (reference sequence). V dropped 4 bases and J dropped 1 base, with 11 bases sitting between them. The sequenced part of the CDR3 DNA is TGTGCCAGCAGCGCTACAGGGCGCCAAGAGACC. Its translation is CASSATGRQET. The whole CDR3 region reads CASSATGRQETQYF.

There are many counts of this clone. Read sequence stops 3 residues before the CDR3 end, and the germline J gene provides the missing end. The chain uses TRBV5-1 and TRBJ2-3; TRBD2 matches 9 bases. J was trimmed by 0 bases and V by 4 bases; bases with no gene match: 12. The CDR3 runs to 18 residues. Germline V gene data show CDR1 as SGHRS and CDR2 as YFSETQ. The CDR3: CASSPRTQRGASTDTQYF. The CDR3 bases that were read are TGCGCCAGCAGCCCACGAACCCAGCGGGGGGCTAGCACAGATACG. Combining the CDR3 with reference TRBV5-1 and TRBJ2-3 gives the whole variable domain KAGVTQTPRYLIKTRGQQVTLSCSPISGHRSVSWYQQTPGQGLQFLFEYFSETQRNKGNFPGRFSGRQFSNSRSEMNVSTLELGDSALYLCASSPRTQRGASTDTQYFGPGTRLTVL.

As for this clone: With the read ending 3 residues before the CDR3 end, the germline J gene is used to fill in that end. This rearrangement joins TRBV19 to TRBJ1-5; D gene uncertain. This CDR3 is 14 amino acids long. Germline assignment: CDR1 LNHDA and CDR2 SQIVND (reference sequence). V was shortened by 0 bases and J by 6 bases, with 9 bases between the two germline ends. The chain's CDR3 is CASSIERKRQPQHF. The CDR3 DNA, read in part, is TGTGCCAGTAGTATAGAAAGGAAGCGTCAGCCC.

This clone was observed at least ten times. Partial CDR3 DNA: TGTGCCAGCACCTTCGACGGGGTTAGAGAGACC. Translated, it gives CASTFDGVRET. The full CDR3 reads CASTFDGVRETQYF. The V and J genes are TRBV12-3 or TRBV12-4 and TRBJ2-5; maybe TRBD2 (5 bases). The read comes to an end 3 residues before the CDR3 does, leaving the germline J gene to fill in the end. The V end was cut by 7 bases, the J end by 4 bases, with 16 bases between. CDR3 length: 14 amino acids.

Concerning this clone: The read stops 3 residues short of the end of the CDR3; the missing end is completed from the germline J gene. The chain recombines TRBV2 with TRBJ1-1; 10 bases fit TRBD1. Trimming removed 4 bases from V and 5 bases from J; junction bases left unmatched: 4. The germline V gene has CDR1 SNHLY and CDR2 FYNNEI. This CDR3 is built from 14 residues. CDR3 region: CASSVDRGRTEAFF. The sequenced CDR3 bases are TGTGCCAGCAGTGTGGACAGGGGGAGGACTGAA.

This clone was detected ten times or more. The read comes to an end 3 residues before the CDR3 does, leaving the germline J gene to fill in the end. The chain employs TRBV30 and TRBJ2-7, with D perhaps TRBD2 (6 bases). The CDR3 covers 16 residues. The germline V and J ends were trimmed by 2 bases and 2 bases, with 19 bases remaining between them. Germline CDR1 is GTSNPN and CDR2 is SVGIG (reference sequence). The sequenced CDR3 bases are TGTGCCTGGAGTACGCTAAGGGGACTTAGGGCCTACGAG. The encoded protein is CAWSTLRGLRAYE. The CDR3 in its entirety is CAWSTLRGLRAYEQYF.

The sample holds many counts of this clone. Coverage ceases 3 residues before the CDR3 finishes, and the germline J gene fills in the end. The rearrangement joins TRBV5-1 to TRBJ2-3, with D perhaps matching TRBD1 (5 bases). Germline V lookup: CDR1 SGHRS, CDR2 YFSETQ. This CDR3 region has 14 residues. V dropped 4 bases and J dropped 3 bases, with 12 bases sitting between them. Partial CDR3 DNA: TGCGCCAGCAGCCTACCGCAGGGAACAGATACG. Translating it yields CASSLPQGTDT. The CDR3 reads in full as CASSLPQGTDTQYF.

Concerning this clone itself: The sequence runs out 3 residues before the end of the CDR3; the remainder is reconstructed from the germline J gene. The V gene is TRBV6-2 or TRBV6-3, the J gene TRBJ1-2; TRBD1 might be the D (5 bases). Germline assignment: CDR1 MNHEY and CDR2 SVGEGT. The CDR3 sequence is 16 residues long. The CDR3 loop reads CASRRGGGARSYEYTF. CDR3 DNA, as far as it was read: TGTGCCAGCCGGAGAGGAGGAGGGGCTCGCTCCTACGAG.

This clone was seen at least ten times. The sequence runs out 3 residues before the end of the CDR3; the remainder is reconstructed from the germline J gene. The rearrangement links TRBV28 to TRBJ2-7; D possibly corresponds to TRBD1 (5 bases). The germline CDR1 and CDR2 sequences are MDHEN and SYDVKM. This CDR3 spans 15 amino acids. V was clipped by 5 bases and J by 0 bases, with 14 bases between them. This CDR3 reads CASSQYTGASYEQYF. Partial CDR3 DNA: TGTGCCAGCAGTCAGTACACAGGTGCCTCCTACGAG. Full variable domain (remainder filled in from reference TRBV28 and TRBJ2-7): DVKVTQSSRYLVKRTGEKVFLECVQDMDHENMFWYRQDPGLGLRLIYFSYDVKMKEKGDIPEGYSVSREKKERFSLILESASTNQTSMYLCASSQYTGASYEQYFGPGTRLTVT.

Regarding this clone: One end of the junction does not line up with germline, which may come from a read error. The read is 3 residues too short to cover the CDR3 end, so that end is filled in from the germline J gene. Other nucleotide sequences in the sample specify the same CDR3. The chain uses TRBV6-1 and TRBJ1-3; D is unresolved. This CDR3 has 15 amino acids. Germline values: CDR1 MNHNS, CDR2 SASEGT. This chain's CDR3 is CASSEGPHSGNTIYF. The CDR3 DNA, read in part, is TGTGCCAGCAGTGAAGGTCCGCACAGTGGAAACACT.

The CDR3 sequence is CASSRADAYEQYF. The covered CDR3 bases are TGTGCCAGCTCAAGGGCCGATGCCTACGAG. V usage is TRBV18 and J usage is TRBJ2-7; D is uncertain. The CDR3 extends 3 residues past the end of the read, so its final part is completed from the germline J gene. Germline V gene data show CDR1 as KGHSH and CDR2 as LQKENI. Trimming stripped 5 bases from V and 2 bases from J, with 10 bases between. This CDR3 comprises 13 residues.

This clone was observed at least ten times. The CDR3 extends 3 residues past the end of the read, so its final part is completed from the germline J gene. The chain recombines TRBV4-1 with TRBJ1-5; D is perhaps TRBD1 (6 bases). Per the germline V gene, CDR1 is MGHRA and CDR2 is YSYEKL. The CDR3 is 14 amino acids. V gave up 5 bases and J gave up 7 bases, with 15 bases separating them. CDR3 residues: CASSKTGGGQPQHF. The sequenced CDR3 bases are TGCGCCAGCAGCAAGACAGGTGGGGGACAGCCC.

A few counts support this clone. The missing CDR3 end, 3 residues past where the read stops, is filled in from the germline J gene. The gene calls are TRBV18 and TRBJ1-6, with D unresolved. V was shortened by 4 bases and J by 8 bases, with 12 bases between the two germline ends. The CDR3 is made up of 14 amino acids. Germline V gives CDR1 KGHSH, CDR2 LQKENI. The part of the CDR3 DNA that was read is TGTGCCAGCTCACTTAGTACGAGGGATTCACCC. Its protein product is CASSLSTRDSP. The full CDR3 protein is CASSLSTRDSPLHF. Drawing the rest from reference TRBV18 and TRBJ1-6, the complete variable domain is NAGVMQNPRHLVRRRGQEARLRCSPMKGHSHVYWYRQLPEEGLKFMVYLQKENIIDESGMPKERFSAEFPKEGPSILRIQQVVRGDSAAYFCASSLSTRDSPLHFGNGTRLTVT.

This clone appeared a few times. This may be a read error, as it is one base from a much larger clone. Here the CDR3 reads CAWSAGQVNQPQYF. The sequenced part of the CDR3 DNA is TGTGCCTGGAGTGCGGGACAGGTCAATCAGCCG. The V and J genes are TRBV30 and TRBJ2-3, with 8 bases identical to TRBD1. The CDR3 end lies 3 residues beyond the end of the read and is filled in from the germline J gene. This CDR3 is 14 amino acids long. CDR1 is GTSNPN and CDR2 is SVGIG in the germline V gene (reference sequence).

The sample holds many counts of this clone. The read halts 3 residues ahead of the CDR3 end, with the missing end drawn from the germline J gene. The V gene is TRBV27, the J gene TRBJ1-6, with unresolved D. The V end lost 5 bases, the J end lost 2 bases, and 10 bases lay between the germline ends. CDR1 and CDR2 (germline): MNHEY, SMNVEV (reference sequence). The CDR3 covers 15 residues. The sequenced CDR3 bases are TGTGCCAGCAGTAAGGGCTCGCCCTATAATTCACCC. It codes for CASSKGSPYNSP. The full CDR3 protein is CASSKGSPYNSPLHF.

Ten or more counts support this clone. The read terminates 3 residues ahead of where the CDR3 ends, so the germline J gene completes it. V is TRBV5-4 and J is TRBJ1-2; D uncertain. CDR1 and CDR2 from the germline V gene are SGHNT and YYREEE (reference sequence). V lost 0 bases to trimming and J lost 3 bases, with 3 bases between them. The CDR3 totals 12 residues. The sequenced part of the CDR3 DNA is TGTGCCAGCAGCTTGGAGGACTATGGC. This translates into CASSLEDYG. From start to end, the CDR3 is CASSLEDYGYTF.

In its sample, this clone was seen a few times. The CDR3 DNA, read in part, is TGCGCCAGCTTTCGAGGGGGGGCCGCAGACACTGAA. Protein: CASFRGGAADTE. The full CDR3 sequence reads CASFRGGAADTEAFF. J is TRBJ1-1 and V is TRBV5-1, with D tentatively TRBD1 (6 bases). The CDR3 end is not reached by the read, which stops 3 residues before it; the germline J gene fills it in. Germline V CDR1 and CDR2: SGHRS, YFSETQ. V was trimmed by 7 bases and J by 3 bases, leaving 19 bases between them. The CDR3 totals 15 residues.